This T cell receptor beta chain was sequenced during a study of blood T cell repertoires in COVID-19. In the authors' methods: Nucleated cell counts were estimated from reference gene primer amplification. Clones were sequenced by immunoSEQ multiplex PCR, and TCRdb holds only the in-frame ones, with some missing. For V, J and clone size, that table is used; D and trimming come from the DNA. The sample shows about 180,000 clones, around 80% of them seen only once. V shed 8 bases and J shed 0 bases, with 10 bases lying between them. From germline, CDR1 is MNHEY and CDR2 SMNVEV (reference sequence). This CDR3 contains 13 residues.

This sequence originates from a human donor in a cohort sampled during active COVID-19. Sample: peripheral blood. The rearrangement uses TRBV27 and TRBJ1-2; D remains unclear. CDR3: CASARLANYGYTF. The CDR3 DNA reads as TGTGCCAGCGCTCGGTTAGCTAACTATGGCTACACCTTC.